This record covers a single T cell receptor (beta chain). From germline, CDR1 is MDHEN and CDR2 SYDVKM. This CDR3 has 18 residues. V was clipped by 6 bases and J by 3 bases; unmatched bases: 13. These data belong to a study of blood T cell repertoires in COVID-19. Study-wide background: The study drew acute and convalescent COVID-19 samples from the United States, Italy and Spain. From T cells, B-cell-depleted T cells, or PBMCs came the material, which was cDNA or gDNA.

Original handling: Amplification from reference gene primers served as the basis for estimated nucleated cell counts. Only in-frame clones appear in the TCRdb table, and some are missing; sequencing was by immunoSEQ multiplex PCR. D and trimming come from the DNA, and the V and J calls and clone size come from that table. The data contain approximately 240,000 clones, over 75% of them singletons. The TCR comes from a woman under 30 in a cohort exposed to, infected with or recovered from COVID-19 (not recorded which). The rearrangement uses TRBV28 and TRBJ1-6; 8 nucleotides match TRBD1. Sequenced sample: PBMCs or T cells enriched from blood (not recorded which). CDR3 amino acids: CASRSDRGSGLYNSPLHF. The CDR3 coding sequence is TGTGCCAGCAGATCTGACAGGGGATCTGGACTCTATAATTCACCCCTCCACTTT.